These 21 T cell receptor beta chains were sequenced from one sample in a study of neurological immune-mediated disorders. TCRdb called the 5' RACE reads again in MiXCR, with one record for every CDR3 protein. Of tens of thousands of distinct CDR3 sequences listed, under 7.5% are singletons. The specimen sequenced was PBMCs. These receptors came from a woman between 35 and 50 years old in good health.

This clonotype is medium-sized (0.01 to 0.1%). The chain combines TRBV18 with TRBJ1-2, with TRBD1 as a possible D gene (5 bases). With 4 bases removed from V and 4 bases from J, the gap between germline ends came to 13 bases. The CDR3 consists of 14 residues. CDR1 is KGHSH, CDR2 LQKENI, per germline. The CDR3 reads CASSLKGDGYGYTF. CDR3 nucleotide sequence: TGTGCCAGCTCACTAAAAGGGGACGGCTATGGCTACACCTTC.

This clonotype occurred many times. The CDR3 sequence: CASSFSGYSALDEQFF. CDR3 bases: TGTGCCAGCAGCTTTTCCGGCTATTCGGCTTTGGATGAGCAGTTCTTC. The rearrangement uses TRBV5-6 and TRBJ2-1; no clear D gene. This CDR3 has 16 amino acids. The germline gives CDR1 SGHDT, CDR2 YYEEEE. Trimming removed 2 bases at V and 8 bases at J, with 20 bases between.

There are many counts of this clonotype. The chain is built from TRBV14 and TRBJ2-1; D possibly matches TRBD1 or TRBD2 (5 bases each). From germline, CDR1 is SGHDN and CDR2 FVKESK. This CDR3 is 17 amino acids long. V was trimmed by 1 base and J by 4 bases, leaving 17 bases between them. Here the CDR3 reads CASSQGLLRGLYNEQFF. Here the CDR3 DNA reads TGTGCCAGCAGCCAAGGACTTCTACGGGGCTTATACAATGAGCAGTTCTTC.

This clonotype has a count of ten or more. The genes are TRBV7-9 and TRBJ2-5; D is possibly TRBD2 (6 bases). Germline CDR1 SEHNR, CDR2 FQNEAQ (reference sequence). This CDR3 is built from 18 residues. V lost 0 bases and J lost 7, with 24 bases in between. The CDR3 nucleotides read TGTGCCAGCAGCTTAGCCGTGCGGGGCCGCGCCGAAGATTGGACCCAGTACTTC. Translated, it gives CASSLAVRGRAEDWTQYF.

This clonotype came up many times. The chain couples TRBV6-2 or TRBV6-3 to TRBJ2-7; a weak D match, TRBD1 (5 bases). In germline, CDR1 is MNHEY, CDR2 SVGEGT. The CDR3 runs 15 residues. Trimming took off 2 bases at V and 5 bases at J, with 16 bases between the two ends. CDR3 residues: CASSYGPQGENEQYV. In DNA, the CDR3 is TGTGCCAGCAGTTACGGGCCGCAGGGTGAAAACGAGCAGTACGTC.

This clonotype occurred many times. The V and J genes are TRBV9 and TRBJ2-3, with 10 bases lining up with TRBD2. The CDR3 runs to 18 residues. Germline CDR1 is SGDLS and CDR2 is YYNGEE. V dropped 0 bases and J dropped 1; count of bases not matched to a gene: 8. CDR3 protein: CASSVGASGRQGTDTQYF. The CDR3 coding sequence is TGTGCCAGCAGCGTAGGGGCTAGCGGGAGACAGGGCACAGATACGCAGTATTTT. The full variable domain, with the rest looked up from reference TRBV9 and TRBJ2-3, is DSGVTQTPKHLITATGQRVTLRCSPRSGDLSVYWYQQSLDQGLQFLIQYYNGEERAKGNILERFSAQQFPDLHSELNLSSLELGDSALYFCASSVGASGRQGTDTQYFGPGTRLTVL.

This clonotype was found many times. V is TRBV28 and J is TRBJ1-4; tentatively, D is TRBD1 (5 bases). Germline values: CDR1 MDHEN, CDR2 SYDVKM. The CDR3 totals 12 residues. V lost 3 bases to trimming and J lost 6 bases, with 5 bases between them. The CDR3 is CASSLGDEKLFF. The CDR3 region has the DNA TGTGCCAGCAGTTTGGGGGATGAAAAACTGTTTTTT.

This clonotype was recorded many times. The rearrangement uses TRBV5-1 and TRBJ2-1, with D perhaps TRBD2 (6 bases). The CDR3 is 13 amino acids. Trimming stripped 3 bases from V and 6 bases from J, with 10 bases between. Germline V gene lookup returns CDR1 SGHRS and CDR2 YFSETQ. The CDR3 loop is CASSWGVSNEQFF. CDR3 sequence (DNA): TGCGCCAGCAGCTGGGGGGTTTCCAATGAGCAGTTCTTC.

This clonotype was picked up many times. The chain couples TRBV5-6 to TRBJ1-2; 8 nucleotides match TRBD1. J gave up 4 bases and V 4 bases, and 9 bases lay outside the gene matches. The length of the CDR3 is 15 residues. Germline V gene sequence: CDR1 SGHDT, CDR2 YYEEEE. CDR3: CASSPAPTGGYGYTF. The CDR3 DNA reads TGTGCCAGCAGCCCGGCCCCAACAGGGGGCTATGGCTACACCTTC.

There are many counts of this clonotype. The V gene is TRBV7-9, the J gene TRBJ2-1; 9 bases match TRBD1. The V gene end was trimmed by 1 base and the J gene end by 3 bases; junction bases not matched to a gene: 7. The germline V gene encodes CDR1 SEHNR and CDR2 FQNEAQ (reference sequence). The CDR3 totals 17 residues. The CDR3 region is CASSLGGGQGIYNEQFF. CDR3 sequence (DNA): TGTGCCAGCAGCTTAGGTGGGGGACAGGGCATCTACAATGAGCAGTTCTTC.

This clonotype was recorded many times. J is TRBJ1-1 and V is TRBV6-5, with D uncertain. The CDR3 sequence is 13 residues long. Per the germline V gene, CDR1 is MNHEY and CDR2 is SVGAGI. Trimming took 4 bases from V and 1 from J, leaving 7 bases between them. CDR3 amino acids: CASSFGENTEAFF. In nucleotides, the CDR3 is TGTGCCAGCAGTTTCGGGGAGAACACTGAAGCTTTCTTT.

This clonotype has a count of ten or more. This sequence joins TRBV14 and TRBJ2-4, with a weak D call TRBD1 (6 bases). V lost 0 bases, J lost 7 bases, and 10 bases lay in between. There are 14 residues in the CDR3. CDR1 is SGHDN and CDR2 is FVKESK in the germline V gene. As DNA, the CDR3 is TGTGCCAGCAGCCAAGATGGAACAGGGAACATTCAGTACTTC. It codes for CASSQDGTGNIQYF.

CDR3 coding DNA: TGTGCCAGTAGGAATTCAGGGGATGGGGATACGCAGTATTTT. It yields the protein CASRNSGDGDTQYF. The genes are TRBV19 and TRBJ2-3, with D possibly TRBD1 on 6 matching bases. The CDR3 contains 14 residues. Trimming removed 6 bases from V and 6 bases from J, with 16 bases in between. CDR1 is LNHDA, CDR2 SQIVND, per germline (reference sequence).

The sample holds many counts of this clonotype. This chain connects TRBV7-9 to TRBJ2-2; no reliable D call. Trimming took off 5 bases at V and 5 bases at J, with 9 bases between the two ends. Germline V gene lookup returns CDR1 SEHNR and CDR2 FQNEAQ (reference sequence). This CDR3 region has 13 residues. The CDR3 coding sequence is TGTGCCAGCAGCGTAACAGAAACCGGGGAGCTGTTTTTT. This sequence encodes CASSVTETGELFF.

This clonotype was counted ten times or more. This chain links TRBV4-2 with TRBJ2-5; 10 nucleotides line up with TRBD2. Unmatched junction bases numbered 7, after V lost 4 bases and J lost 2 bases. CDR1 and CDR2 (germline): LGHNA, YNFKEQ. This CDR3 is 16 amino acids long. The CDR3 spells CASSLQLAGMQETQYF. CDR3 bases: TGTGCCAGCAGCCTCCAACTAGCGGGGATGCAAGAGACCCAGTACTTC.

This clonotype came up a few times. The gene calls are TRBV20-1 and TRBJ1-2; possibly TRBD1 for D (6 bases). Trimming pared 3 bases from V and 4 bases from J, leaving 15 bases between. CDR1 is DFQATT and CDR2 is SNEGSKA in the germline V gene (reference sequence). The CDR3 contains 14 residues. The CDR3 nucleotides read TGCAGTGCTAGGCCCTCAGGGGCGGGCTATGGCTACACCTTC. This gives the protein CSARPSGAGYGYTF.

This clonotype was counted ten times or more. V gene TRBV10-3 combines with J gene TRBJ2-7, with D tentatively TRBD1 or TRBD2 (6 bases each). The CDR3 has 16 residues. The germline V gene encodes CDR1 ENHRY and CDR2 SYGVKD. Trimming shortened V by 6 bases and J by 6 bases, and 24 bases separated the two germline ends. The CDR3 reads CAIRGSGDKVSGEQYF. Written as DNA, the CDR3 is TGTGCCATCAGGGGGTCGGGGGACAAGGTGTCCGGCGAGCAGTACTTC.

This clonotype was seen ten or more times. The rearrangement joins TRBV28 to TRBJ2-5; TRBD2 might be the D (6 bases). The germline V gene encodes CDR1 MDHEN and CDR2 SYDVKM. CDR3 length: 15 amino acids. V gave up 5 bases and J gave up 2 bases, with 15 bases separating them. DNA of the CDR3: TGTGCCAGCAGTCCTCATCGGGGGTTTCAAGAGACCCAGTACTTC. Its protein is CASSPHRGFQETQYF.

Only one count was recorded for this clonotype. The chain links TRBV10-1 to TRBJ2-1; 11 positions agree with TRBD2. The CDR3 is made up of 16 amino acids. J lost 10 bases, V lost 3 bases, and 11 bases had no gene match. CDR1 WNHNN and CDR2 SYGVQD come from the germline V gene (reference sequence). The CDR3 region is CASSDSGTSGLGEQFF. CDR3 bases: TGCGCCAGCAGTGACAGTGGGACTAGCGGCCTAGGAGAGCAGTTCTTC.

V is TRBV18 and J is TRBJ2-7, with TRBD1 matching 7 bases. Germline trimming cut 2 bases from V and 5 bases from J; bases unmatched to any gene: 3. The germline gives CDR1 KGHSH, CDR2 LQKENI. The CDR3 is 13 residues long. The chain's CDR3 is CASSPKQGNEQYF. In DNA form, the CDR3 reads TGTGCCAGCTCACCAAAACAGGGGAACGAGCAGTACTTC.

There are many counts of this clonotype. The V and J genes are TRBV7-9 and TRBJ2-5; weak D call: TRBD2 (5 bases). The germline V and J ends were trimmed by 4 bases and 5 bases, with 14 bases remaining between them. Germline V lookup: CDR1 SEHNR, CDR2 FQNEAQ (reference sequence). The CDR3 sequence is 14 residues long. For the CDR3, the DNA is TGTGCCAGCAGCTCGGGGATCTTGGGGGAGACCCAGTACTTC. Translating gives CASSSGILGETQYF.